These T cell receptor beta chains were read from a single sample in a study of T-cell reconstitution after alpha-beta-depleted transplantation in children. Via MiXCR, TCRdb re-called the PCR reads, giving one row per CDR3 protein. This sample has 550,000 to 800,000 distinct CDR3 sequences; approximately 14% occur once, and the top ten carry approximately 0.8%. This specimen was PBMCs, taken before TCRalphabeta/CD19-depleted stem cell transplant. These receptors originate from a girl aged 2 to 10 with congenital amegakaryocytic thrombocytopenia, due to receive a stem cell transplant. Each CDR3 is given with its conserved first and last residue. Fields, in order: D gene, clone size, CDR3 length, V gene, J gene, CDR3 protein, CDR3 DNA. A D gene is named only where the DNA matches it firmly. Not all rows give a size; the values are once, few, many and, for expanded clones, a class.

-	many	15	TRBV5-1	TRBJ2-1	CASSLTVSSYNEQFF	TGCGCCAGCAGCTTGACAGTTAGCTCCTACAATGAGCAGTTCTTC
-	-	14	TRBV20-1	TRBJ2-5	CSAVPDSPRETQYF	TGCAGTGCTGTCCCGGACAGCCCGCGAGAGACCCAGTACTTC
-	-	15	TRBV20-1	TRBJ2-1	CSARDPRTTNNEQFF	TGCAGTGCTAGAGATCCCAGGACCACCAACAATGAGCAGTTCTTC
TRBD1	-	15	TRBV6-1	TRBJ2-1	CASSRTGGPYNEQFF	TGTGCCAGCAGCCGGACAGGGGGCCCCTACAATGAGCAGTTCTTC
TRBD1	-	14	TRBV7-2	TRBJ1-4	CASSSDRGNEKLFF	TGTGCCAGCAGCTCAGACAGGGGTAATGAAAAACTGTTTTTT
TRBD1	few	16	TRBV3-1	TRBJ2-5	CASSPRRDRGLVTQYF	TGTGCCAGCAGCCCACGTCGGGACAGGGGGCTTGTGACCCAGTACTTC
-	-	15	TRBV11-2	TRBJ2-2	CASSLGRLGTGELFF	TGTGCCAGCAGCTTAGGGCGGTTGGGCACCGGGGAGCTGTTTTTT
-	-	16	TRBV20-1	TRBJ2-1	CSARDLRRASVNEQFF	TGCAGTGCTAGAGATTTGAGGAGGGCCTCGGTAAATGAGCAGTTCTTC
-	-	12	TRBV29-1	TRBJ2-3	CSVVQGADTQYF	TGCAGCGTCGTGCAGGGTGCAGATACGCAGTATTTT
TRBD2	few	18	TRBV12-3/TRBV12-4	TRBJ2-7	CASSFGLAGGPISYEQYF	TGTGCCAGCAGTTTTGGACTAGCGGGAGGGCCCATCTCCTACGAGCAGTACTTC
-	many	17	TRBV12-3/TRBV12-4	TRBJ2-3	CASSLGSDTGGTDTQYF	TGTGCCAGCAGTTTAGGATCCGACACCGGCGGCACAGATACGCAGTATTTT
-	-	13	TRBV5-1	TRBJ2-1	CASSLDRPNEQFF	TGCGCCAGCAGCTTAGACAGGCCCAATGAGCAGTTCTTC
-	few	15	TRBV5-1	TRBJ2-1	CASSWDHSPDNEQFF	TGCGCCAGCAGCTGGGACCACTCTCCCGACAATGAGCAGTTCTTC
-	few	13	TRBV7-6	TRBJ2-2	CASSFQPTGELFF	TGTGCCAGCAGCTTTCAGCCAACCGGGGAGCTGTTTTTT
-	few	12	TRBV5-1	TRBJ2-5	CASSRSRETQYF	TGCGCCAGCAGCCGATCTCGGGAGACCCAGTACTTC
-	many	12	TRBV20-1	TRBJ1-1	CSARAPGPEAFF	TGCAGTGCTAGGGCTCCAGGGCCTGAAGCTTTCTTT
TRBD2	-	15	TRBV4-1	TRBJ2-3	CASSRGGRQADTQYF	TGCGCCAGCAGCCGCGGGGGGCGTCAGGCAGATACGCAGTATTTT
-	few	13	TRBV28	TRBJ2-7	CASTRDPTYEQYF	TGTGCCAGCACCCGGGACCCCACCTACGAGCAGTACTTC
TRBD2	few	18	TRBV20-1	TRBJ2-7	CSARVKSGLAGLLYEQYF	TGCAGTGCTAGAGTCAAATCCGGCCTAGCGGGGCTCCTCTACGAGCAGTACTTC
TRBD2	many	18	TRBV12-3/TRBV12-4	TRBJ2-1	CASSFPAGGDLQSNEQFF	TGTGCCAGCAGTTTCCCAGCGGGAGGAGACCTCCAATCCAATGAGCAGTTCTTC
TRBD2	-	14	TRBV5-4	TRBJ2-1	CASFRIGGRGEQFF	TGTGCCAGCTTTAGAATCGGCGGGAGAGGTGAGCAGTTCTTC
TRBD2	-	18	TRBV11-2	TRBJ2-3	CASKRGTSGRSVTDTQYF	TGTGCCAGCAAACGGGGGACTAGCGGGAGGTCAGTCACAGATACGCAGTATTTT
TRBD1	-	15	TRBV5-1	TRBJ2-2	CASSSLGQGVIELFF	TGCGCCAGCAGCTCGCTGGGCCAGGGGGTAATAGAGCTGTTTTTT
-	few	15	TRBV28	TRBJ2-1	CASTRIGGGLNEQFF	TGTGCCAGCACTCGAATTGGGGGTGGGCTCAATGAGCAGTTCTTC
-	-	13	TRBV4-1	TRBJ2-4	CASSPSSGQGLDF	TGCGCCAGCAGCCCGAGTTCCGGACAAGGTTTGGACTTC
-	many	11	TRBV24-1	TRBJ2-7	CATSDLGEQYF	TGTGCCACCAGTGATTTGGGCGAGCAGTACTTC
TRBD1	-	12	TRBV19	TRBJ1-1	CASSTGQGGAFF	TGTGCCAGTAGTACCGGACAGGGTGGCGCTTTCTTT
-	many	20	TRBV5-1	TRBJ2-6	CASSLLKVASRSSGANVLTF	TGCGCCAGCAGCTTGTTAAAAGTAGCGAGTAGAAGCTCTGGGGCCAACGTCCTGACTTTC
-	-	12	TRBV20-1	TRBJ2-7	CSATNRGYEQYF	TGCAGTGCGACCAACCGGGGGTACGAGCAGTACTTC
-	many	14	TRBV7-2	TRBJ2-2	CASSSTGYNGELFF	TGTGCCAGCAGCTCTACAGGGTATAACGGGGAGCTGTTTTTT
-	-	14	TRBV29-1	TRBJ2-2	CSAGSGFSIGELFF	TGCAGCGCCGGGTCGGGATTTTCGATCGGGGAGCTGTTTTTT
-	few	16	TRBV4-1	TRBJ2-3	CASSQESAEITDTQYF	TGCGCCAGCAGCCAAGAGTCAGCGGAAATCACAGATACGCAGTATTTT
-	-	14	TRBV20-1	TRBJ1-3	CSASSMPGGNTIYF	TGCAGTGCTAGTTCTATGCCGGGGGGAAACACCATATATTTT
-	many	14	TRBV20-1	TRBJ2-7	CSARDRSPNYEQYF	TGCAGTGCTAGAGATCGAAGTCCGAATTACGAGCAGTACTTC
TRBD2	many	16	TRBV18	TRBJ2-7	CASSPPTGTTRFKQYF	TGTGCCAGCTCACCACCGACCGGGACTACCAGGTTCAAGCAGTACTTC
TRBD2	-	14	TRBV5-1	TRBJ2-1	CASSLAGRAHEQFF	TGCGCCAGCAGCTTGGCCGGGAGGGCCCATGAGCAGTTCTTC
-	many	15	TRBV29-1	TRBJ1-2	CSVEGVGGVDYGYTF	TGCAGCGTTGAGGGAGTGGGGGGTGTCGACTATGGCTACACCTTC
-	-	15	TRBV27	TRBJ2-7	CASRVEEGLPYEQYF	TGTGCCAGCAGGGTCGAGGAGGGCCTACCCTACGAGCAGTACTTC
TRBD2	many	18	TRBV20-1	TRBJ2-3	CSARRRLAGVSGTDTQYF	TGCAGTGCTAGACGACGACTAGCGGGAGTTTCGGGTACAGATACGCAGTATTTT
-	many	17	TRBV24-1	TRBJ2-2	CATSDSLERSNTGELFF	TGTGCCACCAGTGATTCCCTAGAGCGGTCGAACACCGGGGAGCTGTTTTTT
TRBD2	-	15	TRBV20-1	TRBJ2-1	CSAKRGREGRNEQFF	TGCAGTGCTAAGAGAGGAAGGGAGGGCAGGAATGAGCAGTTCTTC
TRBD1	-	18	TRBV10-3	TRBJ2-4	CAISNITGTGGAKNIQHF	TGTGCCATCAGTAATATAACCGGGACAGGGGGAGCCAAAAACATTCAGCACTTC
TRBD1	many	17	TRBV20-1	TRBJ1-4	CSARGRSYRGNLEKLFF	TGCAGTGCTAGAGGTCGTTCTTACAGGGGTAATCTTGAAAAACTGTTTTTT
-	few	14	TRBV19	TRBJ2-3	CASSQDRSWDTQYF	TGTGCCAGTAGTCAAGATAGGTCCTGGGATACGCAGTATTTT
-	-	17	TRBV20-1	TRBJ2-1	CSASPLITGYGYNEQFF	TGCAGTGCTAGTCCCCTGATTACGGGATACGGCTACAATGAGCAGTTCTTC
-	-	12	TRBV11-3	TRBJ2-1	CASSSASQRQFF	TGTGCCAGCAGCTCCGCCTCCCAACGCCAGTTCTTC